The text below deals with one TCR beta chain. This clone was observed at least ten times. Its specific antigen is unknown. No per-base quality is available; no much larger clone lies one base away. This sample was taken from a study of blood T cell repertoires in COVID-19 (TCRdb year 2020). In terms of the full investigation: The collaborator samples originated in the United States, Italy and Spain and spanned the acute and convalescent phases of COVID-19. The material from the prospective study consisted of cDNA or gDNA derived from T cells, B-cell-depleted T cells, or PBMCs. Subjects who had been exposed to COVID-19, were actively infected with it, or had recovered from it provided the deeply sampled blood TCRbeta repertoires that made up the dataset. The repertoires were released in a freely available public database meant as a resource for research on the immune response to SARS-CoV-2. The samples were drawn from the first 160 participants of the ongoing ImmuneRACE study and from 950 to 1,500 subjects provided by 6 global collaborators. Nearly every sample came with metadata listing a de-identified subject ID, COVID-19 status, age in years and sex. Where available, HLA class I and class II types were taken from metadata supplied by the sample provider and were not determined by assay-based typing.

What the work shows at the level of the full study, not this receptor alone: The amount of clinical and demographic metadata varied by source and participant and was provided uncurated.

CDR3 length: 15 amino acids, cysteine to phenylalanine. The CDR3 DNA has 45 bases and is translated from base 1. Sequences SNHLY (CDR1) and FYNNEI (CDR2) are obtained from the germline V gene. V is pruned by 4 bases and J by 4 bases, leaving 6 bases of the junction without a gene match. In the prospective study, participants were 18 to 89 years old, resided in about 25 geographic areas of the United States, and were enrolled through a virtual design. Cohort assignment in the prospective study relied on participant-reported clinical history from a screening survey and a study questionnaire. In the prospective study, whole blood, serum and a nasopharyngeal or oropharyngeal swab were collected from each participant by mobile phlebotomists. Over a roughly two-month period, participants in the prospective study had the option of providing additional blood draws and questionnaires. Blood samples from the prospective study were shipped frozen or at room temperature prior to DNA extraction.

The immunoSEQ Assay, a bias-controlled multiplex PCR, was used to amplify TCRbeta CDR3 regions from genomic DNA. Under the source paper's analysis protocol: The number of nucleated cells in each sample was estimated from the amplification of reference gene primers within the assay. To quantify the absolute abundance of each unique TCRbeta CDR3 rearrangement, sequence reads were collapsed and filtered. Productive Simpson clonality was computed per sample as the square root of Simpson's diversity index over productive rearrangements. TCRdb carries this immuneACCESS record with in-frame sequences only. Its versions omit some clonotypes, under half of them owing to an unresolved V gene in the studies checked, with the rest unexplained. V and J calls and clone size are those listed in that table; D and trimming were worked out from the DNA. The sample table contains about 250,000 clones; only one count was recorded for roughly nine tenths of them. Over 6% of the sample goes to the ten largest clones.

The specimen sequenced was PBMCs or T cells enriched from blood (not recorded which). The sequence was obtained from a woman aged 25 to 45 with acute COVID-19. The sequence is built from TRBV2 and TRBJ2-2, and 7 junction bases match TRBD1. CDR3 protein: CASSARGQPTGELFF. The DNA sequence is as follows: TGTGCCAGCAGTGCTAGGGGACAGCCCACCGGGGAGCTGTTTTTT. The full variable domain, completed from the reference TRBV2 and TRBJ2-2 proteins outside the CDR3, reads EPEVTQTPSHQVTQMGQEVILRCVPISNHLYFYWYRQILGQKVEFLVSFYNNEISEKSEIFDDQFSVERPDGSNFTLKIRSTKLEDSAMYFCASSARGQPTGELFFGEGSRLTVL.